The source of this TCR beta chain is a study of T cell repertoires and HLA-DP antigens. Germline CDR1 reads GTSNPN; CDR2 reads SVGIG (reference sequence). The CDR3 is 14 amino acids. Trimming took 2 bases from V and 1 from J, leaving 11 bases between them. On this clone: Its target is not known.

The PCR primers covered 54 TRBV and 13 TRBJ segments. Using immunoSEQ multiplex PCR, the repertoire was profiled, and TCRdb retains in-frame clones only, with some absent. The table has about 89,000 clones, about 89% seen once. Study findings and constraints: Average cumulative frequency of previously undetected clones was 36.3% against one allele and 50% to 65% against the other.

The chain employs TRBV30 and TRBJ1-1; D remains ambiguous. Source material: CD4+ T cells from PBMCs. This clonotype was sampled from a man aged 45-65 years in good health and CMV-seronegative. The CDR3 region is CAWSPWTENTEAFF. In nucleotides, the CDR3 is TGTGCCTGGAGTCCCTGGACGGAGAACACTGAAGCTTTCTTT.